The next 29 T cell receptor beta chains were all read from a single sample in a study of neurological immune-mediated disorders. TCRdb itself ran the 5' RACE reads through MiXCR, one entry per CDR3 protein. The sample includes 45,000 or so distinct CDR3 sequences, under 6.5% of them seen just once. The sequencing input was CD4+ T cells from blood. These receptors were obtained from a woman between 40 and 50 years old in good health.

The table lists this clonotype with many counts. This chain links TRBV11-3 with TRBJ2-7; the match to TRBD1 covers 11 bases. Germline V gene sequence: CDR1 SGHNT, CDR2 YENEEA. This CDR3 is built from 15 residues. J gave up 1 base and V 5 bases, and 4 bases lay outside the gene matches. CDR3 protein: CASSAGDRGSYEQYF. The CDR3 DNA is TGTGCCAGCAGCGCCGGGGACAGGGGGTCCTACGAGCAGTACTTC. The full variable domain, completed using reference TRBV11-3 and TRBJ2-7, is EAGVVQSPRYKIIEKKQPVAFWCNPISGHNTLYWYLQNLGQGPELLIRYENEEAVDDSQLPKDRFSAERLKGVDSTLKIQPAELGDSAVYLCASSAGDRGSYEQYFGPGTRLTVT.

There are many counts of this clonotype. CDR3 sequence: CASSLRLGSDYGYTF. The CDR3 DNA is TGTGCCAGCAGTTTAAGGTTAGGGTCGGACTATGGCTACACCTTC. V usage is TRBV12-3 or TRBV12-4 and J usage is TRBJ1-2; D is unclear. The ends were cut back, 2 bases at V and 3 bases at J, with 13 bases in the middle. The CDR3 sequence is 15 residues long.

The chain uses TRBV10-3 and TRBJ2-3; D uncertain. Trimming cost V 2 bases and J 6 bases, with 18 bases left between them. There are 16 residues in the CDR3. CDR1 is ENHRY, CDR2 SYGVKD, per germline. This CDR3 reads CAISEDKAPLRDTQYF. In DNA, the CDR3 is TGTGCCATCAGTGAGGACAAGGCCCCCCTTAGGGATACGCAGTATTTT.

In its sample, this clonotype was seen many times. The V and J genes are TRBV5-1 and TRBJ2-2; 8 positions agree with TRBD1. CDR1 is SGHRS, CDR2 YFSETQ, per germline. The CDR3 runs 15 residues. After removal of 2 bases from V and 8 bases from J, the junction contained 8 bases not matched to a gene. The DNA for the CDR3 is TGCGCCAGCAGCTTTGACAGGGGAACTTTTGGGGAGCTGTTTTTT. Its translation is CASSFDRGTFGELFF.

This clonotype was recorded at least ten times. The rearrangement joins TRBV10-3 to TRBJ2-3, with a tentative D call TRBD2 (6 bases). CDR1 is ENHRY, CDR2 SYGVKD, per germline. The CDR3 has 12 amino acids. V was clipped by 8 bases and J by 4 bases, with 10 bases between them. The CDR3 DNA reads TGTGCCATCGCGGTAGCGGCAGATACGCAGTATTTT. Translating it yields CAIAVAADTQYF.

This clonotype appeared many times. CDR3 in DNA: TGTGCCAGCTCACCTGTAGCGGGAGGGGAGCAGTACTTC. As protein: CASSPVAGGEQYF. This chain joins TRBV18 and TRBJ2-7; 11 nucleotides match TRBD2. The CDR3 length is 13 residues. The V segment lost 3 bases and the J segment 7 bases; nucleotides outside the gene matches: 2. The germline V gene encodes CDR1 KGHSH and CDR2 LQKENI. The complete variable domain, with remaining parts taken from reference TRBV18 and TRBJ2-7, reads NAGVMQNPRHLVRRRGQEARLRCSPMKGHSHVYWYRQLPEEGLKFMVYLQKENIIDESGMPKERFSAEFPKEGPSILRIQQVVRGDSAAYFCASSPVAGGEQYFGPGTRLTVT.

This clonotype is labeled as medium-sized. The chain uses TRBV9 and TRBJ1-1, with D unresolved. In germline, CDR1 is SGDLS, CDR2 YYNGEE. The CDR3 extends over 15 amino acids. V lost 2 bases to trimming and J lost 5 bases, with 16 bases between them. The DNA of the CDR3 is TGTGCCAGCAGCGTCGGGCCGGATGAGGGTACTGAAGCTTTCTTT. Translated: CASSVGPDEGTEAFF. Full variable domain (rest looked up from reference TRBV9 and TRBJ1-1): DSGVTQTPKHLITATGQRVTLRCSPRSGDLSVYWYQQSLDQGLQFLIQYYNGEERAKGNILERFSAQQFPDLHSELNLSSLELGDSALYFCASSVGPDEGTEAFFGQGTRLTVV.

This clonotype was seen ten or more times. This rearrangement joins TRBV20-1 to TRBJ2-1; D possibly corresponds to TRBD2 (6 bases). This CDR3 has 14 amino acids. The germline V and J ends were trimmed by 6 bases and 2 bases, with 14 bases remaining between them. Germline loops: CDR1 DFQATT, CDR2 SNEGSKA (reference sequence). This chain's CDR3 is CSAFSSGTYNEQFF. For the CDR3, the DNA is TGCAGTGCATTTAGTAGCGGTACCTACAATGAGCAGTTCTTC.

This clonotype came up many times. The rearrangement uses TRBV20-1 and TRBJ1-5; TRBD1 is a possible D gene (6 bases). Germline V CDR1 and CDR2: DFQATT, SNEGSKA (reference sequence). This CDR3 is 12 amino acids long. The V end was cut by 6 bases, the J end by 4 bases, with 10 bases between. In DNA form, the CDR3 reads TGCAGTGCGGACAGTTGGAATCAGCCCCAGCATTTT. Its protein is CSADSWNQPQHF.

This clonotype appeared many times. The V gene is TRBV29-1, the J gene TRBJ2-1; D is unclear. The CDR3 contains 15 residues. Per germline, CDR1 SQVTM and CDR2 ANQGSEA. V lost 5 bases, J lost 0 bases, and 14 bases lay in between. The CDR3, as DNA: TGCAGCGTTCCTTTCCCTCCGAGCTCCTACAATGAGCAGTTCTTC. Amino acids: CSVPFPPSSYNEQFF.

This clonotype was seen a few times. The V call is TRBV27, the J call TRBJ1-5; D ambiguous. The CDR3 has 16 amino acids. V was pared by 4 bases and J by 9 bases, with 22 bases between. In germline, CDR1 is MNHEY, CDR2 SMNVEV (reference sequence). The DNA of the CDR3 is TGTGCCAGCAGTTCCGAGGACCCTCGAGGCGGCGGGCCCCAGCATTTT. Protein: CASSSEDPRGGGPQHF.

This clonotype has ten or more counts. The chain couples TRBV5-1 to TRBJ2-7, with D perhaps TRBD1 (6 bases). Trimming pared 0 bases from V and 2 bases from J, leaving 21 bases between. In germline, CDR1 is SGHRS, CDR2 YFSETQ. This CDR3 comprises 18 residues. CDR3 bases: TGCGCCAGCAGCTTGGAAGGGGGAGCCACCTCTTTGACCTACGAGCAGTACTTC. Translation gives CASSLEGGATSLTYEQYF. Combining the CDR3 with reference TRBV5-1 and TRBJ2-7 gives the whole variable domain KAGVTQTPRYLIKTRGQQVTLSCSPISGHRSVSWYQQTPGQGLQFLFEYFSETQRNKGNFPGRFSGRQFSNSRSEMNVSTLELGDSALYLCASSLEGGATSLTYEQYFGPGTRLTVT.

This clonotype was seen many times. J is TRBJ1-1 and V is TRBV7-8, with 7 bases fitting TRBD1. Germline values: CDR1 SGHVS, CDR2 FQNEAQ. Trimming took 2 bases from V and 3 from J; bases not matched to a gene: 6. The CDR3 spans 15 residues. CDR3 residues: CASSLLGQAYTEAFF. In nucleotides, the CDR3 is TGTGCCAGCAGCTTACTCGGACAGGCCTACACTGAAGCTTTCTTT.

There are many counts of this clonotype. The chain joins TRBV7-2 to TRBJ2-1, with 15 bases aligning to TRBD2. Germline V gene data show CDR1 as SGHTA and CDR2 as FQGNSA. The CDR3 spans 18 residues. Unmatched junction bases numbered 7, after V lost 5 bases and J lost 2 bases. The DNA of the CDR3 is TGTGCCAGCAGCGCCGGACTAGCGGGAGGGCTCCCCTACAATGAGCAGTTCTTC. Protein product: CASSAGLAGGLPYNEQFF.

This clonotype was seen ten or more times. This chain connects TRBV25-1 to TRBJ2-1; TRBD2 aligns across 7 bases. This CDR3 is 14 amino acids long. Germline CDR1 and CDR2: MGHDK and SYGVNS. V lost 7 bases, J lost 1 base, and 4 bases stayed unmatched. CDR3 nucleotides: TGTGCCAGCACCCCGGGAGGATCCTACAATGAGCAGTTCTTC. Translated: CASTPGGSYNEQFF.

The chain is built from TRBV4-3 and TRBJ2-2, with no clear D. V was clipped by 0 bases and J by 6 bases, with 11 bases between them. Germline CDR1 is LGHNA and CDR2 is YSLEER. The CDR3 length is 15 residues. The CDR3, as DNA: TGCGCCAGCAGCCAAGATCCCAGGCACCCCGGGGAGCTGTTTTTT. Protein product: CASSQDPRHPGELFF.

This clonotype was counted ten times or more. The chain uses TRBV20-1 and TRBJ2-1, with 9 bases that match TRBD1. Germline CDR1 DFQATT, CDR2 SNEGSKA (reference sequence). With 0 bases clipped from V and 3 bases from J, the junction kept 18 bases outside the gene matches. The CDR3 runs to 20 residues. CDR3 nucleotides: TGCAGTGCTAGAGAGATAACAGGGGGCACTGCCTATGAAAACTACAATGAGCAGTTCTTC. Protein sequence: CSAREITGGTAYENYNEQFF.

In its sample, this clonotype was seen many times. J is TRBJ2-3 and V is TRBV28, with a weak D call TRBD2 (5 bases). CDR3 size: 13 residues. Germline V CDR1 and CDR2: MDHEN, SYDVKM. With 8 bases removed from V and 0 bases from J, the gap between germline ends came to 9 bases. DNA of the CDR3: TGTGCCAGCGGGAGTATGAGCACAGATACGCAGTATTTT. Amino acid sequence: CASGSMSTDTQYF. Complete variable domain (other parts from reference TRBV28 and TRBJ2-3): DVKVTQSSRYLVKRTGEKVFLECVQDMDHENMFWYRQDPGLGLRLIYFSYDVKMKEKGDIPEGYSVSREKKERFSLILESASTNQTSMYLCASGSMSTDTQYFGPGTRLTVL.

This clonotype was picked up many times. This chain's CDR3 is CSASLGGRTEAFF. Written as DNA, the CDR3 is TGCAGTGCTAGTCTCGGGGGAAGGACTGAAGCTTTCTTT. J is TRBJ1-1 and V is TRBV20-1, with D perhaps matching TRBD1 (5 bases). Trimming shortened V by 3 bases and J by 5 bases, and 13 bases separated the two germline ends. This CDR3 comprises 13 residues. CDR1 and CDR2 (germline): DFQATT, SNEGSKA (reference sequence).

Many counts were recorded for this clonotype. The genes are TRBV20-1 and TRBJ2-5; 12 nucleotides agree with TRBD2. This CDR3 spans 14 amino acids. Germline V lookup: CDR1 DFQATT, CDR2 SNEGSKA (reference sequence). Germline trimming cut 2 bases from V and 5 bases from J; bases unmatched to any gene: 3. The DNA of the CDR3 is TGCAGTGCTAGACTAGCGGGAGGGCGCGAGACCCAGTACTTC. Encoded protein: CSARLAGGRETQYF.

This clonotype was picked up many times. The chain carries TRBV12-3 or TRBV12-4 and TRBJ2-7, with TRBD2 matching 7 bases. The J segment lost 5 bases and the V segment lost 6 bases, leaving 10 bases of the junction unmatched. The length of the CDR3 is 14 residues. CDR3 nucleotide sequence: TGTGCCAGCAGACCGTGGGGGGGTGCCCACGAGCAGTACTTC. As protein: CASRPWGGAHEQYF.

This clonotype was counted ten times or more. CDR3 nucleotide sequence: TGCGCCAGCAGCCTGGACGTCGATTACACAGATACGCAGTATTTT. Translating it yields CASSLDVDYTDTQYF. The J gene is TRBJ2-3, the V gene TRBV5-1; D call uncertain. V gave up 4 bases and J gave up 2 bases, with 14 bases separating them. This CDR3 contains 15 residues. Germline CDR1 SGHRS, CDR2 YFSETQ.

This chain links TRBV10-2 with TRBJ2-7; D may match TRBD1 or TRBD2 (6 bases each). In germline, CDR1 is WSHSY, CDR2 SAAADI. V lost 0 bases and J 6 bases, leaving 9 bases between the germline ends. This CDR3 spans 13 amino acids. CDR3 sequence reads: CASSESGGLEQYF. CDR3 nucleotides: TGCGCCAGCAGTGAGTCTGGGGGGCTCGAGCAGTACTTC.

The chain uses TRBV7-9 and TRBJ1-5; D is perhaps TRBD1 (6 bases). Germline lookup yields CDR1 SEHNR and CDR2 FQNEAQ (reference sequence). This CDR3 is built from 16 residues. The ends were cut back, 2 bases at V and 4 bases at J, with 15 bases in the middle. The CDR3 here is CASSLWRGQGNQPQHF. CDR3 bases: TGTGCCAGCAGCTTATGGCGGGGGCAGGGGAATCAGCCCCAGCATTTT.

About this clonotype: Sequence at one end of the junction differs from germline and may be a read error. The rearrangement joins TRBV2 to TRBJ2-1; 13 bases align to TRBD2. The CDR3 length is 16 residues. The germline V gene encodes CDR1 SNHLY and CDR2 FYNNEI. In DNA form, the CDR3 reads TGTGCCAGCAGTGAAATGGGACTAGCGGGATTCGGTGAGCAGATCTTC. As protein: CASSEMGLAGFGEQIF.

In its sample, this clonotype was seen many times. The gene calls are TRBV15 and TRBJ1-5; the D is unclear. V was shortened by 0 bases and J by 8 bases, with 8 bases between the two germline ends. The germline V gene has CDR1 LNHNV and CDR2 YYDKDF (reference sequence). This CDR3 has 13 amino acids. The CDR3 DNA is TGTGCCACCAGCAGAGACGGGGAGAAGCCCCAGCATTTT. It yields the protein CATSRDGEKPQHF.

The rearrangement links TRBV5-1 to TRBJ2-2; D not certain. The germline V and J ends were trimmed by 2 bases and 5 bases, with 10 bases remaining between them. This CDR3 is 14 amino acids long. Germline loops: CDR1 SGHRS, CDR2 YFSETQ. The CDR3 protein is CASSLGRATGELFF. The CDR3 DNA is TGCGCCAGCAGCTTAGGAAGGGCGACCGGGGAGCTGTTTTTT.

This clonotype has ten or more counts. The chain links TRBV29-1 to TRBJ2-3; D is uncertain. The germline V gene has CDR1 SQVTM and CDR2 ANQGSEA. Between the trimmed V and J ends, which lost 6 bases and 4 bases, there was a span of 11 bases. The CDR3 sequence is 12 residues long. CDR3 loop: CSVEWPPDTQYF. The CDR3 DNA sequence: TGCAGCGTCGAGTGGCCCCCAGATACGCAGTATTTT.

This clonotype was recorded many times. The chain joins TRBV3-1 to TRBJ2-5; D possibly corresponds to TRBD2 (5 bases). V lost 1 base and J lost 4, with 13 bases in between. Germline V gene lookup returns CDR1 LGHDT and CDR2 YNNKEL (reference sequence). The CDR3 spans 15 residues. CDR3 nucleotide sequence: TGTGCCAGCAGCCAAGTAGCGCGGGCTCCAGAGACCCAGTACTTC. This codes for CASSQVARAPETQYF.